The clone carrying this T cell receptor (beta chain) came up a few times. Its antigen is undetermined. This sample was included in a study of human T cells and chemical hapten exposure. Study outcomes and limitations: Among expanded TCRs, significantly more large CDR3 similarity clusters formed than among controls.

Each CDR3 protein is one row after TCRdb ran MiXCR on the RACE reads. The sample includes 50,000 or so distinct CDR3 sequences, more than 9.5% seen only once; the top ten take 1.8%. As for time point: patch test 1, 2 weeks after DPC sensitization. As to treatment: therapeutic diphenylcyclopropenone sensitization with weekly scalp DPC. Total RNA extraction was carried out from unfractionated whole blood. CDR1 is SGHDT, CDR2 YYEEEE, per germline. The CDR3 has 15 residues. V lost 4 bases to trimming and J lost 0 bases, with 11 bases between them. The chain couples TRBV5-6 to TRBJ2-1; D is ambiguous. This sample comprised whole blood, obtained in connection with sensitization to the hapten diphenylcyclopropenone (DPC). The TCR sequence derives from a woman aged 40 to 49 with alopecia areata. Some clones in this sample may be carry-over from other donors' samples. This chain's CDR3 is CASSRALSSYNEQFF. Written as DNA, the CDR3 is TGTGCCAGCAGCCGCGCCCTGAGCTCCTACAATGAGCAGTTCTTC.